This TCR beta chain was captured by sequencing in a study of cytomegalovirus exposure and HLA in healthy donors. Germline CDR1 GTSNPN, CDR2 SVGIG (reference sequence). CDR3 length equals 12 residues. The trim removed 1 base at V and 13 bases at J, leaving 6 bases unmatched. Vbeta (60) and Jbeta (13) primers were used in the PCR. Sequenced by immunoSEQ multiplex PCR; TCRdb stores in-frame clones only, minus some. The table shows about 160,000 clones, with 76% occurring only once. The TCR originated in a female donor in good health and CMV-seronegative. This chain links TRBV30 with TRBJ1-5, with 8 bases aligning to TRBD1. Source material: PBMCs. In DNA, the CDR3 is TGTGCCTGGAGTGCTCAGGGGGCCTCGCAGCATTTT. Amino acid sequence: CAWSAQGASQHF.